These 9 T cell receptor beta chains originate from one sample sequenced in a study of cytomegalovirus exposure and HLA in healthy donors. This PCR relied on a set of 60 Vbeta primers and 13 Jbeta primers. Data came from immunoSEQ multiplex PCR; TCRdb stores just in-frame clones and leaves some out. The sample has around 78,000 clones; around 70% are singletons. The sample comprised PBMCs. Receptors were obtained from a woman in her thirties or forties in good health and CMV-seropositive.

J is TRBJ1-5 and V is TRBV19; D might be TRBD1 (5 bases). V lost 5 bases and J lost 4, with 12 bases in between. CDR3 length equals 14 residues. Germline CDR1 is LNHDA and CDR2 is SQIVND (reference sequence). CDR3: CASSPGQKNQPQHF. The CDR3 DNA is TGTGCCAGTAGTCCAGGACAAAAGAATCAGCCCCAGCATTTT.

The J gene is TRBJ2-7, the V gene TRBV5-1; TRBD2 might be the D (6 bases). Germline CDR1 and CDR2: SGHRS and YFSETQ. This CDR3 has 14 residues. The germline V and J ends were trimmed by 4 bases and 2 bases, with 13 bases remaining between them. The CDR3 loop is CASSPRDSAYEQYF. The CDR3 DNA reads TGCGCCAGCAGCCCTCGGGACTCCGCCTACGAGCAGTACTTC.

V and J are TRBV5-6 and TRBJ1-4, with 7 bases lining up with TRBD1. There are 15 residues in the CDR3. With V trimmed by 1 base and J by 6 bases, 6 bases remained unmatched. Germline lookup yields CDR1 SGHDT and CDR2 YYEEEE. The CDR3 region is CASSLWIGGDEKLFF. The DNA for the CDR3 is TGTGCCAGCAGCTTGTGGATAGGGGGCGATGAAAAACTGTTTTTT. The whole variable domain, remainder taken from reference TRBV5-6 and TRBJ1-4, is DAGVTQSPTHLIKTRGQQVTLRCSPKSGHDTVSWYQQALGQGPQFIFQYYEEEERQRGNFPDRFSGHQFPNYSSELNVNALLLGDSALYLCASSLWIGGDEKLFFGSGTQLSVL.

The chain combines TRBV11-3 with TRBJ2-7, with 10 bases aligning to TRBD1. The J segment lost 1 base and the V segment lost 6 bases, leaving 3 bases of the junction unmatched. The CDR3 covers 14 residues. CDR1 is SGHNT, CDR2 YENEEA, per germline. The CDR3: CASSPDRGSYEQYF. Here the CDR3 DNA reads TGTGCCAGCAGTCCGGACAGGGGGTCCTACGAGCAGTACTTC. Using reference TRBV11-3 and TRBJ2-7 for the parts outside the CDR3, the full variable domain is EAGVVQSPRYKIIEKKQPVAFWCNPISGHNTLYWYLQNLGQGPELLIRYENEEAVDDSQLPKDRFSAERLKGVDSTLKIQPAELGDSAVYLCASSPDRGSYEQYFGPGTRLTVT.

CDR3 nucleotide sequence: TGCGCCAGCAGCTTCACAGCCTACTATGGCTACACCTTC. Translating gives CASSFTAYYGYTF. The chain is built from TRBV5-1 and TRBJ1-2; D is uncertain. Germline loops: CDR1 SGHRS, CDR2 YFSETQ. V lost 2 bases, J lost 3 bases, and 8 bases lay in between. This CDR3 comprises 13 residues.

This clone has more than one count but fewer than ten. The chain's CDR3 is CASSPGGTSIYEQYF. The CDR3 coding sequence is TGCGCCAGCAGCCCAGGGGGGACTAGCATCTACGAGCAGTACTTC. The chain carries TRBV5-1 and TRBJ2-7, with 9 bases aligning to TRBD2. The germline CDR1 and CDR2 sequences are SGHRS and YFSETQ. The CDR3 sequence is 15 residues long. J lost 3 bases, V lost 4 bases, and 8 bases had no gene match.

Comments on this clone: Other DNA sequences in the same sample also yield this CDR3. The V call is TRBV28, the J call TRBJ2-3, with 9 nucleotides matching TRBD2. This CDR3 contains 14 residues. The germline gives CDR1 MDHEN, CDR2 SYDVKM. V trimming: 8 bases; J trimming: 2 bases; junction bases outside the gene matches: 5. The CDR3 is CASRSGGHTDTQYF. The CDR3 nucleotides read TGTGCCAGCCGTAGCGGGGGACACACAGATACGCAGTATTTT. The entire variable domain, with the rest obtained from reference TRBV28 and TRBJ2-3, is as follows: DVKVTQSSRYLVKRTGEKVFLECVQDMDHENMFWYRQDPGLGLRLIYFSYDVKMKEKGDIPEGYSVSREKKERFSLILESASTNQTSMYLCASRSGGHTDTQYFGPGTRLTVL.

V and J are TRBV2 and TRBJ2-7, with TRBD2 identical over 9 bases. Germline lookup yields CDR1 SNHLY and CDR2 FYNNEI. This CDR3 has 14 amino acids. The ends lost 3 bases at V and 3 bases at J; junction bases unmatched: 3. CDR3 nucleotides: TGTGCCAGCAGTGACGCAGCGGGAGGCTACGAGCAGTACTTC. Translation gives CASSDAAGGYEQYF.

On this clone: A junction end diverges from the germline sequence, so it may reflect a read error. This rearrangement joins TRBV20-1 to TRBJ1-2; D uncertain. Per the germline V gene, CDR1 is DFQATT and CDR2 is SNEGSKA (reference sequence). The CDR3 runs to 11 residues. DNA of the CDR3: TGCAGTGCCGCAGCGGGCTATGGCTACCCCTTC. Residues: CSAAAGYGYPF.